This T cell receptor (beta chain) was identified during a study of human T cells and chemical hapten exposure. CDR3 length equals 14 residues. Germline V lookup: CDR1 SGDLS, CDR2 YYNGEE. Trimming took 0 bases from V and 7 from J, leaving 10 bases between them. TCRdb reprocessed the RACE reads via MiXCR and lists one record per CDR3 protein. This repertoire shows 250,000 to 300,000 distinct CDR3 sequences, around 7.3% found once; its top ten account for more than 0.95%. Specified time point: pre-sensitization, week 0. Indicated treatment: therapeutic diphenylcyclopropenone sensitization with weekly scalp DPC. This clonotype was found many times.

The clonotype was recovered from a young man with alopecia areata. Some clones in this sample may be carry-over from other donors' samples. The chain links TRBV9 to TRBJ2-2; D is unclear. The sample was whole blood, taken in connection with sensitization to the hapten diphenylcyclopropenone (DPC). The CDR3 region has the DNA TGTGCCAGCAGCGTAGGGACGTCCGTCGGGGAGCTGTTTTTT. Its translation: CASSVGTSVGELFF.